Listed here are 9 T cell receptor beta chains from one sample, sequenced in a study of control samples from healthy donors and cancer patients. Sequencing used immunoSEQ multiplex PCR; TCRdb keeps in-frame clones, though not all of them. The table lists 190,000 or so clones, 85% to 95% of them singletons. The source material was blood. These receptors were collected from a man aged 18 to 29 in good health.

V usage is TRBV14 and J usage is TRBJ2-5; a weak D match, TRBD2 (5 bases). Per the germline V gene, CDR1 is SGHDN and CDR2 is FVKESK. CDR3 size: 16 residues. The germline V and J ends were trimmed by 2 bases and 4 bases, with 17 bases remaining between them. CDR3 residues: CASSQNPGVLSETQYF. The CDR3 DNA follows: TGTGCCAGCAGCCAAAACCCCGGGGTATTGTCAGAGACCCAGTACTTC. Looking up the rest from reference TRBV14 and TRBJ2-5 gives the full variable domain: EAGVTQFPSHSVIEKGQTVTLRCDPISGHDNLYWYRRVMGKEIKFLLHFVKESKQDESGMPNNRFLAERTGGTYSTLKVQPAELEDSGVYFCASSQNPGVLSETQYFGPGTRLLVL.

This sequence joins TRBV28 and TRBJ2-7, with 13 nucleotides matching TRBD2. The length of the CDR3 is 17 residues. Germline CDR1 and CDR2: MDHEN and SYDVKM. Losses at the gene ends were 6 bases for V and 0 bases for J; bases not matched to a gene: 8. CDR3 sequence reads: CASRPGLAGFGSYEQYF. DNA for the CDR3: TGTGCCAGCAGACCGGGACTAGCGGGGTTCGGCTCCTACGAGCAGTACTTC. Drawing the rest from reference TRBV28 and TRBJ2-7, the complete variable domain is DVKVTQSSRYLVKRTGEKVFLECVQDMDHENMFWYRQDPGLGLRLIYFSYDVKMKEKGDIPEGYSVSREKKERFSLILESASTNQTSMYLCASRPGLAGFGSYEQYFGPGTRLTVT.

The V call is TRBV7-3, the J call TRBJ2-3; D is uncertain. The CDR3 loop spans 13 amino acids. V dropped 5 bases and J dropped 0 bases, with 6 bases sitting between them. Germline V gene sequence: CDR1 SGHTA, CDR2 FQGTGA. The chain's CDR3 is CASSKASTDTQYF. The CDR3 DNA is TGTGCCAGCAGCAAAGCAAGCACAGATACGCAGTATTTT.

The V and J genes are TRBV5-1 and TRBJ2-3; no reliable D call. The germline CDR1 and CDR2 sequences are SGHRS and YFSETQ. This CDR3 has 12 residues. V lost 7 bases, J lost 4 bases, and 10 bases lay in between. As DNA, the CDR3 is TGCGCCAGCTTCACTCGGGCAGATACGCAGTATTTT. Protein sequence: CASFTRADTQYF.

The CDR3 DNA is TGCGCCAGCAGCTTTCGGGGGGACACCGGGGAGCTGTTTTTT. Its protein is CASSFRGDTGELFF. The chain joins TRBV5-1 to TRBJ2-2; 7 bases map to TRBD2. CDR3 length: 14 amino acids. Germline CDR1 reads SGHRS; CDR2 reads YFSETQ. V lost 2 bases and J lost 3; bases outside the gene matches: 1.

The chain combines TRBV5-4 with TRBJ1-1, with D possibly matching TRBD1 (6 bases). This CDR3 spans 13 amino acids. Germline CDR1 and CDR2: SGHNT and YYREEE (reference sequence). V was shortened by 0 bases and J by 7 bases, with 10 bases between the two germline ends. In DNA, the CDR3 is TGTGCCAGCAGCTTGGACAGGGTTGGTGAAGCTTTCTTT. Translated, it gives CASSLDRVGEAFF.

The gene calls are TRBV2 and TRBJ2-7, with TRBD1 matching 7 bases. The CDR3 sequence is 13 residues long. Germline values: CDR1 SNHLY, CDR2 FYNNEI. Trimming at V came to 6 bases and at J to 2 bases, leaving 4 bases not matched to a gene. Here the CDR3 DNA reads TGTGCCAGCAGAGAGGACAGGCCCTACGAGCAGTACTTC. Translated: CASREDRPYEQYF.

CDR3 DNA: TGTGCCAGCAGCATGACAGGGGCGGACACCACCCAGTACTTC. Translation: CASSMTGADTTQYF. The chain carries TRBV5-4 and TRBJ2-5; TRBD1 aligns across 8 bases. The ends lost 4 bases at V and 8 bases at J; junction bases unmatched: 10. Per germline, CDR1 SGHNT and CDR2 YYREEE (reference sequence). The CDR3 is 14 residues long.

For the CDR3, the DNA is TGTGCCAGCAGTTACAGGGAACAAAGGGCAGATACGCAGTATTTT. Translation: CASSYREQRADTQYF. The V and J genes are TRBV6-6 and TRBJ2-3, with D unresolved. V dropped 2 bases and J dropped 4 bases, with 13 bases sitting between them. The CDR3 contains 15 residues. The germline CDR1 and CDR2 sequences are MNHNY and SVGAGI (reference sequence).